The 11 T cell receptor beta chains presented below share a single source sample, sequenced in a study of T cells in Graves' hyperthyroidism and ophthalmopathy. What was amplified from RNA transcripts were TCR beta CDR3 regions. Researchers ran a first-round RT-PCR on the TCR CDR3 using the HTBI primer set. In TCRdb, the multiplex PCR reads were re-called with MiXCR into one record per CDR3 protein. This table has 530,000 or so distinct CDR3 sequences, just over 45% appearing once. What was sequenced was peripheral blood or thyroid tissue (not recorded which). The receptors derive from a woman younger than 35 with Graves' hyperthyroidism.

V usage is TRBV19 and J usage is TRBJ1-5, with TRBD1 matching 8 bases. After removal of 4 bases from V and 4 bases from J, the junction contained 9 bases not matched to a gene. Germline-derived CDR1 and CDR2 are LNHDA and SQIVND (reference sequence). The CDR3 is 16 amino acids. CDR3 DNA sequence: TGTGCCAGTAGTACAGGACAGGGTAGCAGTAATCAGCCCCAGCATTTT. Translation: CASSTGQGSSNQPQHF.

The table lists this clonotype with many counts. The chain joins TRBV5-1 to TRBJ1-2; D remains ambiguous. The CDR3 is 14 residues long. Germline loops: CDR1 SGHRS, CDR2 YFSETQ. Deletions cut 0 bases from V and 10 bases from J, with 16 bases between. The CDR3 region is CASSLERPGGDYTF. The CDR3 DNA sequence: TGCGCCAGCAGCTTGGAACGGCCAGGAGGCGACTACACCTTC.

The rearrangement uses TRBV6-2 or TRBV6-3 and TRBJ1-5; D is perhaps TRBD1 (5 bases). From germline, CDR1 is MNHEY and CDR2 SVGEGT. This CDR3 contains 18 residues. The ends were cut back, 5 bases at V and 0 bases at J, with 20 bases in the middle. This CDR3 reads CASSGPRGRGNSNQPQHF. Written as DNA, the CDR3 is TGTGCCAGCAGTGGCCCGAGGGGACGGGGAAATAGCAATCAGCCCCAGCATTTT.

This chain uses TRBV5-1 with TRBJ2-2; TRBD1 matches 9 bases. This CDR3 spans 14 amino acids. Per the germline V gene, CDR1 is SGHRS and CDR2 is YFSETQ. The V and J ends lost 4 bases and 6 bases, in that order; junction bases with no gene match: 4. In nucleotides, the CDR3 is TGCGCCAGCAGCACCGGGACAGGGCCCGGGGAGCTGTTTTTT. Translating it yields CASSTGTGPGELFF.

About this clonotype itself: This is likely a read error, given that the CDR3 carries no conserved phenylalanine or tryptophan at its end. Because the CDR3's place on the DNA is in doubt, the DNA is left out and the CDR3 is given as listed by TCRdb. The V and J genes are TRBV10-3 and TRBJ1-3; the table gives TRBD1 as D, unverified against the DNA. A total of 12 residues make up the CDR3, ends included. Germline V lookup: CDR1 ENHRY, CDR2 SYGVKD. CDR3 in amino acids: CAISERSVTGNL.

This clonotype was counted ten times or more. The chain employs TRBV19 and TRBJ1-2; tentative D call: TRBD1 (5 bases). There are 14 residues in the CDR3. Trimming shortened V by 6 bases and J by 2 bases, and 13 bases separated the two germline ends. CDR1 is LNHDA and CDR2 is SQIVND in the germline V gene (reference sequence). CDR3 nucleotide sequence: TGTGCCAGTAGGTCGGCAGGGAAGAACTATGGCTACACCTTC. Its protein is CASRSAGKNYGYTF. The variable domain in full, completed from reference TRBV19 and TRBJ1-2, reads DGGITQSPKYLFRKEGQNVTLSCEQNLNHDAMYWYRQDPGQGLRLIYYSQIVNDFQKGDIAEGYSVSREKKESFPLTVTSAQKNPTAFYLCASRSAGKNYGYTFGSGTRLTVV.

This clonotype showed up just a few times. This chain connects TRBV13 to TRBJ2-7, with 10 bases identical to TRBD1. CDR3 size: 16 residues. Looked up from germline, CDR1 is PRHDT and CDR2 is FYEKMQ (reference sequence). V shed 5 bases, J shed 0 bases, and the junction held 7 bases outside the gene matches. The CDR3 coding sequence is TGTGCCAGCAGCCCTACCGGGACAGGGGACTCCTACGAGCAGTACTTC. Encoded protein: CASSPTGTGDSYEQYF.

Worth noting for this clonotype: This may be a read error: a much more frequent sequence differs by one nucleotide. Given the absence of the conserved phenylalanine or tryptophan at the CDR3 end, a read error is likely. V gene TRBV6-1 combines with J gene TRBJ1-1; 11 bases are shared with TRBD1. V was clipped by 5 bases and J by 5 bases; unmatched bases: 7. The CDR3 totals 15 residues. Germline lookup yields CDR1 MNHNS and CDR2 SASEGT. The CDR3 reads CASSLGQGARTEAFL. The DNA of the CDR3 is TGTGCCAGCAGTTTAGGACAGGGGGCGAGAACTGAAGCTTTCCTT.

This clonotype has a count of ten or more. The chain employs TRBV13 and TRBJ2-7; tentatively, D is TRBD1 (6 bases). The CDR3 is 15 amino acids. Trimming cost V 5 bases and J 5 bases, with 19 bases left between them. CDR1 is PRHDT and CDR2 is FYEKMQ in the germline V gene (reference sequence). The CDR3 sequence: CASSTSGTPWDEQYF. CDR3 nucleotides: TGTGCCAGCAGCACGTCCGGGACACCCTGGGACGAGCAGTACTTC.

With regard to this clonotype: A much larger clone differs from this one at a single base, so this may be a read error. It is likely a read error, because the conserved phenylalanine at the end of the CDR3 is missing. V usage is TRBV5-1 and J usage is TRBJ1-1, with D perhaps matching TRBD1 (6 bases). The germline V and J ends were trimmed by 0 bases and 0 bases, with 9 bases remaining between them. CDR3 length equals 15 residues. CDR1 is SGHRS and CDR2 is YFSETQ in the germline V gene. The CDR3 reads CASSLGTVMNTEAFL. The CDR3 DNA is TGCGCCAGCAGCTTGGGGACAGTCATGAACACTGAAGCTTTCCTT.

With respect to this clonotype: Since the CDR3 does not end with the conserved phenylalanine or tryptophan, this likely comes from a read error. The limits of the CDR3 on the DNA are not certain, so only TCRdb's listed CDR3 is given. The genes are TRBV24-1 and TRBJ1-1. Including both end residues, the CDR3 is 8 amino acids long. Germline loops: CDR1 KGHDR, CDR2 SFDVKD. CDR3 sequence reads: CATSMNGV.